This T cell receptor (beta chain) is from a study of blood T cell repertoires in COVID-19. Sequencing was performed with immunoSEQ multiplex PCR; in TCRdb, only in-frame clones are kept and a portion is missing. The table includes about 270,000 clones, around 89% detected once. Germline V lookup: CDR1 MNHEY, CDR2 SMNVEV (reference sequence). The CDR3 contains 17 residues. V was trimmed by 6 bases and J by 3 bases, leaving 21 bases between them. This chain connects TRBV27 to TRBJ1-5; D is unclear. The sample was PBMCs or T cells enriched from blood (not recorded which). This receptor was taken from a woman aged 45-65 years who had recovered from COVID-19. The CDR3 protein is CASREVRPGGFNQPQHF. CDR3 in DNA: TGTGCCAGCAGGGAAGTCAGGCCAGGAGGCTTCAATCAGCCCCAGCATTTT.